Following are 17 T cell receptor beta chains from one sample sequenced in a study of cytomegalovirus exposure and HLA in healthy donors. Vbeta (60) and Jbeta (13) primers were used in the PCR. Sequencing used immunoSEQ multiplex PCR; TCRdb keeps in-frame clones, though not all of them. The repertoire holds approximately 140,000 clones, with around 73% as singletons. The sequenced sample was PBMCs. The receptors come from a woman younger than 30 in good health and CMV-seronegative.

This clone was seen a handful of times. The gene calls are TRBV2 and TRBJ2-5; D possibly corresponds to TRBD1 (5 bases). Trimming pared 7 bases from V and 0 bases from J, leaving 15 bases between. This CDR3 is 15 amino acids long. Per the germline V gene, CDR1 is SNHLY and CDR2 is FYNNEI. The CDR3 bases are TGTGCCAGCACTATCCCTGGGGCCTACCAAGAGACCCAGTACTTC. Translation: CASTIPGAYQETQYF.

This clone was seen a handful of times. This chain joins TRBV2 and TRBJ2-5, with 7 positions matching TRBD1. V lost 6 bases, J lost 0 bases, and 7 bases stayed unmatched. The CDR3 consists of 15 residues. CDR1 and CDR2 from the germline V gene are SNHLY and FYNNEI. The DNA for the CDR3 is TGTGCCAGCAGCGACAGGGCTACGTACCAAGAGACCCAGTACTTC. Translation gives CASSDRATYQETQYF.

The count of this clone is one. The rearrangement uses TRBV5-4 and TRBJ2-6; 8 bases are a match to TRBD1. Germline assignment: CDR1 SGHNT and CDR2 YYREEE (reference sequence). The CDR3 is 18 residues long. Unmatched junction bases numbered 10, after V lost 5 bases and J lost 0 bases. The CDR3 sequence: CASSRQGFDFSGANVLTF. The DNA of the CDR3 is TGTGCCAGCAGTCGACAGGGGTTCGATTTCTCTGGGGCCAACGTCCTGACTTTC.

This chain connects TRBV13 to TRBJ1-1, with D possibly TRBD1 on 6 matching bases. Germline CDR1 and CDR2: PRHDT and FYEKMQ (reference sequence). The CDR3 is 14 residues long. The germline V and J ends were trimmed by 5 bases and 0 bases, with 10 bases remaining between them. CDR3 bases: TGTGCCAGCAGCCACAGGGAAATGAACACTGAAGCTTTCTTT. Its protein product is CASSHREMNTEAFF.

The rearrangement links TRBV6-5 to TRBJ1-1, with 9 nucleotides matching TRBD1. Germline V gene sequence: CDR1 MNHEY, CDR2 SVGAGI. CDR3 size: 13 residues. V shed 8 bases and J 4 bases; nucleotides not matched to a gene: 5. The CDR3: CASQDRGVTEAFF. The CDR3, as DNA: TGTGCCAGCCAGGACAGGGGTGTCACTGAAGCTTTCTTT.

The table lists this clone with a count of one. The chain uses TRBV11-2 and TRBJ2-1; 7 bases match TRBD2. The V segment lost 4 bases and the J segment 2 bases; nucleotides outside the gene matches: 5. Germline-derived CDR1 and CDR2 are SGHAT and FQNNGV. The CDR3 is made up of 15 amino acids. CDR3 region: CASSSGTTTYNEQFF. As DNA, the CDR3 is TGTGCCAGCAGCTCCGGGACTACCACCTACAATGAGCAGTTCTTC.

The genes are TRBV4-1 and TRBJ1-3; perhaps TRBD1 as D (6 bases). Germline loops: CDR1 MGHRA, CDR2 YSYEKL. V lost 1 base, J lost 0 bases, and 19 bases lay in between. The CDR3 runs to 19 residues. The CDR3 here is CASSQVSLGGQFSGNTIYF. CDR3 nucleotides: TGCGCCAGCAGCCAAGTTTCCCTGGGGGGGCAATTCTCTGGAAACACCATATATTTT.

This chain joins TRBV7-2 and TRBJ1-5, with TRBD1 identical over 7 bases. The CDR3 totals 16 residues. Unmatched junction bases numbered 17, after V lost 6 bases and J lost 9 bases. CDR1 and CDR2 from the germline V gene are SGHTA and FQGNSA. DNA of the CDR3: TGTGCCAGCAGACTCAATACCGGGACAGACTTTTTGCCCCAGCATTTT. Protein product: CASRLNTGTDFLPQHF.

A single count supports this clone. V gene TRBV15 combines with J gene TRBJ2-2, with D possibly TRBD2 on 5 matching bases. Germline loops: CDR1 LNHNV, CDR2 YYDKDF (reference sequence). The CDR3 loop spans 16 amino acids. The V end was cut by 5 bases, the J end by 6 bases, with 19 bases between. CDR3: CATSSRVGRSSGELFF. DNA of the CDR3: TGTGCCACCAGCTCCCGGGTAGGGAGAAGTTCCGGGGAGCTGTTTTTT.

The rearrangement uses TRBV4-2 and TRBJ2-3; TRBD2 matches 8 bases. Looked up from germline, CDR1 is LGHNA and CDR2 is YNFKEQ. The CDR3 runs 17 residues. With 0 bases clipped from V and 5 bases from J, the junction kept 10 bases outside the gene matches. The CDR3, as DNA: TGTGCCAGCAGCCAAGATGGTTTGGCGGGGGGTCAAGATACGCAGTATTTT. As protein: CASSQDGLAGGQDTQYF.

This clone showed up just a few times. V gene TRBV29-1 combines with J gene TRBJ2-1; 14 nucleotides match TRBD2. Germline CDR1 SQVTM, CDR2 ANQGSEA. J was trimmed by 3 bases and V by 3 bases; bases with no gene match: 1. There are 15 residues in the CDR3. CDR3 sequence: CSVDGLAGGYNEQFF. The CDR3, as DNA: TGCAGCGTTGATGGACTAGCGGGGGGCTACAATGAGCAGTTCTTC.

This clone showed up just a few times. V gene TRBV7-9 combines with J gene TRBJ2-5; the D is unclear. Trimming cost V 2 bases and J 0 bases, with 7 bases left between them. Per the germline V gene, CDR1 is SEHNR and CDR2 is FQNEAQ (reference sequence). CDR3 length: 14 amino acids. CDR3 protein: CASSLTANQETQYF. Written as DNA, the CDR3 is TGTGCCAGCAGCTTAACAGCAAACCAAGAGACCCAGTACTTC.

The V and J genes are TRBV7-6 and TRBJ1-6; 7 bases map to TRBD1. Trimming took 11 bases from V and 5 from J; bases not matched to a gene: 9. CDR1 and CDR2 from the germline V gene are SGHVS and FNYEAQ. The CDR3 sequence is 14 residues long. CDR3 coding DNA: TGTGCCTCCTCACAGGGGTTCGATAATTCACCCCTCCACTTT. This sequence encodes CASSQGFDNSPLHF.

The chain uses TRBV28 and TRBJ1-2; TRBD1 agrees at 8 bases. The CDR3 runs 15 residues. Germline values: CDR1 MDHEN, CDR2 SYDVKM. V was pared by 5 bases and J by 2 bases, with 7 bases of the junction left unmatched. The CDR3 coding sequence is TGTGCCAGCAGTGGTTACGGGACAGGAAACTATGGCTACACCTTC. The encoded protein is CASSGYGTGNYGYTF.

Here the CDR3 DNA reads TGTGCCAGCAGCGCCCGGGACAGGGGTCTTTCACTTTCCTACGAGCAGTACTTC. Translated, it gives CASSARDRGLSLSYEQYF. The rearrangement links TRBV7-8 to TRBJ2-7; 10 positions match TRBD1. V was pared by 5 bases and J by 1 base, with 14 bases of the junction left unmatched. This CDR3 is built from 18 residues. Germline CDR1 SGHVS, CDR2 FQNEAQ.

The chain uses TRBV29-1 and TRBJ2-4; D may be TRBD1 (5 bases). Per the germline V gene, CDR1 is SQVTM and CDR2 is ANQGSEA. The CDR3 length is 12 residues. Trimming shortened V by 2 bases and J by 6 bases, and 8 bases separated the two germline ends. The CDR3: CSVETDTNIQYF. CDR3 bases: TGCAGCGTTGAAACGGACACAAACATTCAGTACTTC.

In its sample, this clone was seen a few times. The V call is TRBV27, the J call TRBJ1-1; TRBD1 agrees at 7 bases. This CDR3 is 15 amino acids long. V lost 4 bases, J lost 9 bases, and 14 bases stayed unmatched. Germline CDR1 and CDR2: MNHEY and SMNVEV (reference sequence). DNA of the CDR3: TGTGCCAGCAGTTCCCGTGAACAGGGGCTCGCGAAAGCTTTCTTT. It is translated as CASSSREQGLAKAFF.